A selection of T cell receptor beta chains follows, all from one sample in a study of blood T cell repertoires in COVID-19. Profiled with immunoSEQ multiplex PCR; TCRdb holds only in-frame clones, not every one. The sample includes a few hundred thousand clones, more than 75% seen only once; the top ten take 6.5% to 9%. Sample: PBMCs or T cells enriched from blood (not recorded which). These receptors all stem from a woman aged 40 to 50 with acute COVID-19. Both conserved end residues are part of each CDR3. Each record gives: J gene, V gene, clone size, D gene, CDR3 DNA, CDR3 protein. The D gene is left open where the match is weak. Expanded clones get a size class; other rows say once, few or many, or leave the size out.

TRBJ1-5	TRBV28	-	-	TGTGCCAGCAGTCCGGGAGGACAGCCCCAGCATTTT	CASSPGGQPQHF
TRBJ1-4	TRBV9	-	-	TGTGCCAGCAGCGTAGGGGGAGAGGCAAATGAAAAACTGTTTTTT	CASSVGGEANEKLFF
TRBJ1-4	TRBV6-5	once	TRBD1	TGTGCCAGCAGTTACGACAGGGTAGGGGGAAATGAAAAACTGTTTTTT	CASSYDRVGGNEKLFF
TRBJ1-2	TRBV5-1	-	-	TGCGCCAGCAGCCTTGACGCAGGGGACTATGGCTACACCTTC	CASSLDAGDYGYTF
TRBJ1-2	TRBV28	-	TRBD1	TGTGCCAGCACTCCGCCCAGGGGGCGTGTCTATGGCTACACCTTC	CASTPPRGRVYGYTF
TRBJ1-1	TRBV10-3	-	-	TGTGCCATCAGTGGGGGAGGCACTGAAGCTTTCTTT	CAISGGGTEAFF
TRBJ1-5	TRBV7-9	once	TRBD1	TGTGCCAGCAGCCTAGACAGGGGTTATAGCAATCAGCCCCAGCATTTT	CASSLDRGYSNQPQHF
TRBJ1-4	TRBV19	-	-	TGTGCCAGTAGTTACATCGGGAGTGAAAAACTGTTTTTT	CASSYIGSEKLFF
TRBJ1-4	TRBV30	-	TRBD1	TGTGCCTGGAGGCAGGGGGCGGGCGAAGGGATTTTT	CAWRQGAGEGIF
TRBJ1-6	TRBV5-8	-	TRBD1	TGTGCCAGCAGCTACCAGAGGGGACAGGGGAACTCACCCCTCCACTTT	CASSYQRGQGNSPLHF
TRBJ2-7	TRBV7-8	once	TRBD2	TGTGCCAGCAGCTCGCCCGGGACTAGCGGGGACGAGCAGTACTTC	CASSSPGTSGDEQYF
TRBJ1-1	TRBV6-5	-	-	TGTGCCAGCTGGGGGGGTCCCGCTGCAAACACTGAAGCTTTCTTT	CASWGGPAANTEAFF
TRBJ1-1	TRBV7-3	-	TRBD1	TGTGCCAGCAGCTCGTACAGGGGGTGGAACACTGAAGCTTTCTTT	CASSSYRGWNTEAFF
TRBJ2-1	TRBV24-1	-	TRBD2	TGTGCCACCAGTGATATCCGGGACAGGGGACTAGCGGGGTCCTACAATGAGCAGTTCTTC	CATSDIRDRGLAGSYNEQFF
TRBJ1-4	TRBV6-5	-	-	TGTGCCAGCAGTTGGTCACCGGGTGCTAATGAAAAACTGTTTTTT	CASSWSPGANEKLFF
TRBJ1-5	TRBV11-2	-	-	TGTGCCAGCAGCTTAGATGGGACATCTTATCAGCCCCAGCATTTT	CASSLDGTSYQPQHF
TRBJ2-7	TRBV28	-	TRBD1	TGTGCCAGCAGTTTACGGGACAGGGTAGCGGGCGAGCAGTACTTC	CASSLRDRVAGEQYF
TRBJ1-5	TRBV7-2	many	-	TGTGCCAGCAGCTTACGCAGGGGAGATAGCAATCAGCCCCAGCATTTT	CASSLRRGDSNQPQHF
TRBJ2-1	TRBV5-1	-	TRBD2	TGCGCCAGCAGCATTAGACCCGGACTAGCGGCTTACAATGAGCAGTTCTTC	CASSIRPGLAAYNEQFF
TRBJ2-1	TRBV11-3	-	-	TGTGCCAGCAGCTTATATGGCGGGGTGGATGGCAATGAGCAGTTCTTC	CASSLYGGVDGNEQFF
TRBJ2-1	TRBV19	once	TRBD2	TGTGCCAGTAGTTCGATTAGCGGGGCCTACAATGAGCAGTTCTTC	CASSSISGAYNEQFF
TRBJ1-2	TRBV6-5	-	TRBD1	TGTGCCAGCAGTCCAGGGGGCGACTATGGCTACACCTTC	CASSPGGDYGYTF
TRBJ2-1	TRBV30	-	TRBD2	TGTGCCTGGAGCCGACTAGCGGGCTACAATGAGCAGTTCTTC	CAWSRLAGYNEQFF
TRBJ2-7	TRBV18	-	TRBD1	TGTGCCAGCTCACCAGAGAGGACAGGGTCCTCCTACGAGCAGTACTTC	CASSPERTGSSYEQYF
TRBJ1-2	TRBV4-1	few	-	TGCGCCAGCAGCCAAGTTCGCGAAAATTTATCAATCTTC	CASSQVRENLSIF
TRBJ2-1	TRBV11-2	-	-	TGTGCCAGCAGCTCCCGCGTGAGCTCCTACAATGAGCAGTTCTTC	CASSSRVSSYNEQFF
TRBJ2-7	TRBV5-1	-	TRBD1	TGCGCCAGCAGCGTGACAGGGGGCGTTAACGAGCAGTACTTC	CASSVTGGVNEQYF
TRBJ1-6	TRBV30	few	TRBD1	TGTGCCTCTGGGACAGGGGGCCGGCCCCTCCACTTT	CASGTGGRPLHF
TRBJ2-5	TRBV27	-	TRBD1	TGTGCCAGCAGTTCGGGACAGGGAACCGAAAGAGGGACCCAGTACTTC	CASSSGQGTERGTQYF
TRBJ2-1	TRBV29-1	-	TRBD1	TGCAGCGGGGGACAGGGGGCCTACAATGAGCAGTTCTTC	CSGGQGAYNEQFF
TRBJ1-1	TRBV3-1/TRBV3-2	-	-	TGTGCCAGCAGCCAAGACAGTTGGGGGGGCACTGAAGCTTTCTTT	CASSQDSWGGTEAFF
TRBJ2-1	TRBV3-1/TRBV3-2	-	-	TGTGCCAGCAGCCACGAAGGGCTGGGGGGCAATGAGCAGTTCTTC	CASSHEGLGGNEQFF
TRBJ1-6	TRBV19	-	-	TGTGCCAGTAGTAGGAATCAGGTGGGCAATTCACCCCTCCACTTT	CASSRNQVGNSPLHF
TRBJ2-1	TRBV30	once	TRBD2	TGTGCCTGGAGTACGGCTAGCGGTTCCTACAATGAGCAGTTCTTC	CAWSTASGSYNEQFF
TRBJ1-1	TRBV10-3	once	-	TGTGCCATCAGTGATTCGGCACAGAATGAAGCTTTCTTT	CAISDSAQNEAFF
TRBJ2-7	TRBV27	-	TRBD2	TGTGCCAGCAGTTCTTGGACTAGCGTCTCCTACGAGCAGTACTTC	CASSSWTSVSYEQYF
TRBJ1-2	TRBV5-1	-	TRBD1	TGCGCCAGCAGCCCGGAGGGACAGAACTATGGCTACACCTTC	CASSPEGQNYGYTF
TRBJ1-1	TRBV5-6	-	-	TGTGCCAGCAGCGACTCACCGGGGGCTGAAGCTTTCTTT	CASSDSPGAEAFF
TRBJ2-7	TRBV28	-	TRBD2	TGTGCCAGCACCGGGACTAGTGGGATTTACGAGCAGTACTTC	CASTGTSGIYEQYF
TRBJ1-5	TRBV2	-	-	TGTGCCAGCAGTGAACGGAGGGGAGGCAGGGATCAGCCCCAGCATTTT	CASSERRGGRDQPQHF
TRBJ2-1	TRBV24-1	many	-	TGTGCCACCAGTGATTTTGGGGGGATGAGGGAGATGTTCTTC	CATSDFGGMREMFF
TRBJ2-6	TRBV11-3	-	TRBD1	TGTGCCAGCAGCAAGGACAGGGGCTCTGGGGCCAACGTCCTGACTTTC	CASSKDRGSGANVLTF
TRBJ1-4	TRBV4-3	once	-	TGCGCCAGCAGCCAAGAGTACGGGGCGGGGGTGGGTGAAAAACTGTTTTTT	CASSQEYGAGVGEKLFF
TRBJ2-2	TRBV7-2	-	TRBD1	TGTGCCAGCAGTTGGACAGGGAACACCGGGGAGCTGTTTTTT	CASSWTGNTGELFF
TRBJ2-3	TRBV18	-	-	TGTGCCAGCTCAGAGGGGGAGCCAGATACGCAGTATTTT	CASSEGEPDTQYF
TRBJ1-5	TRBV18	-	-	TGTGCCAGCTCACCATCTCCAGGGACAAGGGGCAATCAGCCCCAGCATTTT	CASSPSPGTRGNQPQHF
TRBJ2-3	TRBV14	-	TRBD2	TGTGCCAGCAGCCAACTAGCGGGAGAAAGGACAGATACGCAGTATTTT	CASSQLAGERTDTQYF
TRBJ1-2	TRBV7-9	few	-	TGTGCCAGCAGCTTATTGAGTGCCGGTGGCTACACCTTC	CASSLLSAGGYTF
TRBJ2-5	TRBV27	-	-	TGTGCCAGCAGTTTGGGCAGGGGAGAGACCCAGTACTTC	CASSLGRGETQYF
TRBJ2-5	TRBV21-1	-	-	TGTGCCAGCAGCAAAGACCGAAAATTCCTTCCTCCTAGCGGGGAGGGGGAGACCCAGTACTTC	CASSKDRKFLPPSGEGETQYF
TRBJ1-2	TRBV5-1	-	TRBD1	TGCGCCAGCAGCTTGTTTACAGGGGACATTCTCTATGGCTACACCTTC	CASSLFTGDILYGYTF
TRBJ2-1	TRBV3-1/TRBV3-2	-	TRBD2	TGTGCCAGCACCGCTGGAACGGGGGGGAATGAGCAGTTCTTC	CASTAGTGGNEQFF